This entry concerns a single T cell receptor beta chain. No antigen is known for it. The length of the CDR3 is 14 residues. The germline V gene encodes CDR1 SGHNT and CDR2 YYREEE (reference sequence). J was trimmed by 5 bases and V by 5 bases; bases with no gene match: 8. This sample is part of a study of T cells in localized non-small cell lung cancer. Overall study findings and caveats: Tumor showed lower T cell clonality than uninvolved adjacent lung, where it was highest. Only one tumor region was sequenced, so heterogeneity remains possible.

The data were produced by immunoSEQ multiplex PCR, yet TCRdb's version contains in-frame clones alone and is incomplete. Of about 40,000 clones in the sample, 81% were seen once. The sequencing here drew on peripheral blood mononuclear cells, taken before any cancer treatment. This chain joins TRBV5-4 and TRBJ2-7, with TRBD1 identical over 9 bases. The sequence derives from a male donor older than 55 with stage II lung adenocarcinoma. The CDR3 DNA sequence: TGTGCCAGCAGTCACCGGGACAGGGCCCACGAGCAGTACTTC. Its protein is CASSHRDRAHEQYF.